The 23 T cell receptor beta chains presented below share a single source sample, sequenced in a study of cytomegalovirus exposure and HLA in healthy donors. A multiplex PCR was run with 60 Vbeta primers and 13 Jbeta primers. Data came from immunoSEQ multiplex PCR; TCRdb stores just in-frame clones and leaves some out. Seen here are about 240,000 clones, around 81% observed once, and the top ten hold roughly 7.4%. Material: PBMCs. These receptors were obtained from a woman aged 55-70 years in good health and CMV-seropositive.

This chain connects TRBV4-1 to TRBJ1-1, with D possibly being TRBD1 (6 bases). V gave up 1 base and J gave up 11 bases, with 11 bases separating them. Germline V CDR1 and CDR2: MGHRA, YSYEKL. The CDR3 is made up of 12 amino acids. The CDR3 region has the DNA TGCGCCAGCAGCCAAGTGGGAGGGGGGGCTTTCTTT. Protein sequence: CASSQVGGGAFF.

This clone was observed once. The chain carries TRBV10-3 and TRBJ2-1, with 9 bases fitting TRBD2. This CDR3 contains 13 residues. In germline, CDR1 is ENHRY, CDR2 SYGVKD. V was clipped by 5 bases and J by 7 bases; unmatched bases: 3. This chain's CDR3 is CAISSTSGNEQFF. The CDR3 DNA reads as TGTGCCATCAGTAGTACTAGCGGGAATGAGCAGTTCTTC.

The chain has TRBV5-1 and TRBJ1-4; D is unclear. V lost 0 bases, J lost 8 bases, and 11 bases lay in between. The germline V gene encodes CDR1 SGHRS and CDR2 YFSETQ. This CDR3 has 14 residues. The CDR3 bases are TGCGCCAGCAGCTTGGAGGGAGCGCGGGAAAAACTGTTTTTT. This sequence encodes CASSLEGAREKLFF. Combining the CDR3 with reference TRBV5-1 and TRBJ1-4 gives the whole variable domain KAGVTQTPRYLIKTRGQQVTLSCSPISGHRSVSWYQQTPGQGLQFLFEYFSETQRNKGNFPGRFSGRQFSNSRSEMNVSTLELGDSALYLCASSLEGAREKLFFGSGTQLSVL.

The chain is built from TRBV5-1 and TRBJ2-5, with TRBD2 matching 9 bases. V trimming: 7 bases; J trimming: 3 bases; junction bases outside the gene matches: 4. CDR3 length: 13 amino acids. CDR1 is SGHRS, CDR2 YFSETQ, per germline. The CDR3 sequence: CASGSGRKETQYF. In nucleotides, the CDR3 is TGCGCCAGCGGTAGCGGGAGAAAAGAGACCCAGTACTTC.

The rearrangement joins TRBV5-1 to TRBJ2-7; D possibly corresponds to TRBD2 (6 bases). The germline gives CDR1 SGHRS, CDR2 YFSETQ. The germline V and J ends were trimmed by 1 base and 0 bases, with 17 bases remaining between them. CDR3 length: 17 amino acids. The CDR3 sequence: CASSLSLASPSSYEQYF. CDR3 in DNA: TGCGCCAGCAGCTTGTCCCTAGCGAGTCCCTCCTCCTACGAGCAGTACTTC.

The chain is built from TRBV10-3 and TRBJ2-7, with D perhaps TRBD2 (7 bases). Trimming shortened V by 6 bases and J by 0 bases, and 15 bases separated the two germline ends. The length of the CDR3 is 15 residues. Germline V gene data show CDR1 as ENHRY and CDR2 as SYGVKD. The DNA for the CDR3 is TGTGCCATCAGCCGGGGGGCCGAAGGCTCCTACGAGCAGTACTTC. Protein product: CAISRGAEGSYEQYF.

The CDR3 DNA reads TGCGCCAGCAGTGATGGGACAGGGCCCTACAATGAGCAGTTCTTC. Translated, it gives CASSDGTGPYNEQFF. J is TRBJ2-1 and V is TRBV10-1; 9 bases map to TRBD1. Germline lookup yields CDR1 WNHNN and CDR2 SYGVQD (reference sequence). Trimming removed 3 bases from V and 2 bases from J; junction bases left unmatched: 2. The CDR3 loop spans 15 amino acids.

V is TRBV7-9 and J is TRBJ1-5, with a weak D call TRBD1 (6 bases). Trimming took off 6 bases at V and 4 bases at J, with 19 bases between the two ends. Germline V gives CDR1 SEHNR, CDR2 FQNEAQ (reference sequence). The length of the CDR3 is 16 residues. The CDR3 spells CASSPSGAGLNQPQHF. Here the CDR3 DNA reads TGTGCCAGCAGTCCATCAGGGGCAGGGCTTAATCAGCCCCAGCATTTT.

The rearrangement links TRBV9 to TRBJ2-7; tentative D call: TRBD1 (5 bases). Per germline, CDR1 SGDLS and CDR2 YYNGEE. The CDR3 runs to 12 residues. Written as DNA, the CDR3 is TGTGCAGGCAGGGTTCTGTCCTACGAGCAGTACTTC. This encodes CAGRVLSYEQYF. Using reference TRBV9 and TRBJ2-7 for the parts outside the CDR3, the full variable domain is DSGVTQTPKHLITATGQRVTLRCSPRSGDLSVYWYQQSLDQGLQFLIQYYNGEERAKGNILERFSAQQFPDLHSELNLSSLELGDSALYFCAGRVLSYEQYFGPGTRLTVT.

The chain employs TRBV4-1 and TRBJ2-3; D is unresolved. Germline CDR1 reads MGHRA; CDR2 reads YSYEKL. CDR3 length: 13 residues. V lost 3 bases to trimming and J lost 6 bases, with 10 bases between them. The CDR3 protein is CASSQLSLDTQYF. CDR3 DNA sequence: TGCGCCAGCAGCCAGTTGAGTCTCGATACGCAGTATTTT.

This rearrangement joins TRBV5-1 to TRBJ2-7; D is perhaps TRBD1 (6 bases). With 4 bases removed from V and 3 bases from J, the gap between germline ends came to 20 bases. The CDR3 is 16 amino acids. Per the germline V gene, CDR1 is SGHRS and CDR2 is YFSETQ. The CDR3 loop is CASSVAGANSHYEQYF. The CDR3 coding sequence is TGCGCCAGCAGCGTCGCAGGGGCCAACTCACACTACGAGCAGTACTTC. The complete variable domain, with remaining parts taken from reference TRBV5-1 and TRBJ2-7, reads KAGVTQTPRYLIKTRGQQVTLSCSPISGHRSVSWYQQTPGQGLQFLFEYFSETQRNKGNFPGRFSGRQFSNSRSEMNVSTLELGDSALYLCASSVAGANSHYEQYFGPGTRLTVT.

There are a few counts of this clone. V is TRBV9 and J is TRBJ2-1; the D is unclear. V was pared by 0 bases and J by 7 bases, with 17 bases between. This CDR3 is built from 16 residues. CDR1 and CDR2 (germline): SGDLS, YYNGEE. In DNA form, the CDR3 reads TGTGCCAGCAGCGTAGCTTCTAGAGGCTACCATAATGAGCAGTTCTTC. Protein sequence: CASSVASRGYHNEQFF.

The CDR3 loop reads CAISVASGQPLGYNEQFF. The CDR3 bases are TGTGCCATCAGTGTGGCTAGCGGGCAACCCCTGGGATACAATGAGCAGTTCTTC. J is TRBJ2-1 and V is TRBV10-3; TRBD2 matches 8 bases. V lost 4 bases, J lost 4 bases, and 15 bases stayed unmatched. The CDR3 is 18 residues long. Germline V gene lookup returns CDR1 ENHRY and CDR2 SYGVKD.

V is TRBV10-2 and J is TRBJ2-7, with D perhaps matching TRBD2 (6 bases). The CDR3 is made up of 12 amino acids. Germline CDR1 is WSHSY and CDR2 is SAAADI. Trimming shortened V by 5 bases and J by 3 bases, and 8 bases separated the two germline ends. The CDR3 DNA reads TGCGCCAGCAGTTCCGGGGGCTACGAGCAGTACTTC. Amino acid sequence: CASSSGGYEQYF.

The chain links TRBV9 to TRBJ1-5; the D is unclear. The CDR3 contains 15 residues. Germline CDR1 and CDR2: SGDLS and YYNGEE. V shed 0 bases and J shed 3 bases, with 10 bases lying between them. The CDR3 DNA is TGTGCCAGCAGCGTAGAAGACGGGTTCAATCAGCCCCAGCATTTT. Its translation: CASSVEDGFNQPQHF.

The count of this clone is one. The chain carries TRBV7-9 and TRBJ1-2; D remains unclear. Germline CDR1 and CDR2: SEHNR and FQNEAQ (reference sequence). The germline V and J ends were trimmed by 4 bases and 4 bases, with 7 bases remaining between them. The CDR3 loop spans 12 amino acids. This CDR3 reads CASSYEGYGYTF. In DNA, the CDR3 is TGTGCCAGCAGCTATGAGGGCTATGGCTACACCTTC.

The chain joins TRBV10-2 to TRBJ2-5; D is possibly TRBD1 (6 bases). The CDR3 length is 13 residues. Trimming pared 7 bases from V and 3 bases from J, leaving 12 bases between. The germline gives CDR1 WSHSY, CDR2 SAAADI. The chain's CDR3 is CASTGGQKETQYF. The CDR3, as DNA: TGCGCCAGCACTGGGGGCCAGAAAGAGACCCAGTACTTC.

The rearrangement uses TRBV7-9 and TRBJ2-3; 11 positions match TRBD2. This CDR3 has 15 residues. Germline-derived CDR1 and CDR2 are SEHNR and FQNEAQ (reference sequence). V trimming: 6 bases; J trimming: 0 bases; junction bases outside the gene matches: 2. The CDR3 bases are TGTGCCAGCAGAATAGCGGGAGGGAGCACAGATACGCAGTATTTT. It specifies CASRIAGGSTDTQYF.

In its sample, this clone was seen once. The CDR3 loop reads CASSRAGGGYTF. CDR3 nucleotide sequence: TGTGCCAGCAGCCGGGCAGGGGGCGGCTACACCTTC. The V gene is TRBV5-6, the J gene TRBJ1-2; 8 bases line up with TRBD1. The germline CDR1 and CDR2 sequences are SGHDT and YYEEEE. The J segment lost 8 bases and the V segment lost 4 bases, leaving 4 bases of the junction unmatched. The CDR3 spans 12 residues.

This chain uses TRBV6-1 with TRBJ2-7, with TRBD1 matching over 8 bases. The CDR3 contains 15 residues. The J segment lost 2 bases and the V segment lost 6 bases, leaving 9 bases of the junction unmatched. Germline CDR1 is MNHNS and CDR2 is SASEGT. CDR3 amino acids: CASSTDRGGTYEQYF. The CDR3 DNA sequence: TGTGCCAGCAGCACAGACAGGGGTGGGACCTACGAGCAGTACTTC.

V usage is TRBV4-1 and J usage is TRBJ1-2, with a weak D call TRBD1 (6 bases). CDR3 length equals 15 residues. Between the trimmed V and J ends, which lost 3 bases and 4 bases, there was a span of 15 bases. CDR1 MGHRA and CDR2 YSYEKL come from the germline V gene. This chain's CDR3 is CASSHTDSPAYGYTF. The CDR3 bases are TGCGCCAGCAGCCACACGGACAGCCCTGCCTATGGCTACACCTTC.

The sample holds a few counts of this clone. This sequence joins TRBV18 and TRBJ2-1, with 9 bases lining up with TRBD2. This CDR3 spans 15 amino acids. V shed 1 base and J 6 bases; nucleotides not matched to a gene: 4. In germline, CDR1 is KGHSH, CDR2 LQKENI. CDR3 residues: CASSPLRGRANEQFF. Here the CDR3 DNA reads TGTGCCAGCTCACCACTTCGCGGGAGGGCCAATGAGCAGTTCTTC.

The chain carries TRBV18 and TRBJ1-1; D ambiguous. Germline-derived CDR1 and CDR2 are KGHSH and LQKENI. CDR3 length: 15 amino acids. V was pared by 3 bases and J by 4 bases, with 15 bases between. The CDR3 is CASSPSGLWVTEAFF. The CDR3 DNA reads TGTGCCAGCTCACCCTCCGGGTTATGGGTCACTGAAGCTTTCTTT.